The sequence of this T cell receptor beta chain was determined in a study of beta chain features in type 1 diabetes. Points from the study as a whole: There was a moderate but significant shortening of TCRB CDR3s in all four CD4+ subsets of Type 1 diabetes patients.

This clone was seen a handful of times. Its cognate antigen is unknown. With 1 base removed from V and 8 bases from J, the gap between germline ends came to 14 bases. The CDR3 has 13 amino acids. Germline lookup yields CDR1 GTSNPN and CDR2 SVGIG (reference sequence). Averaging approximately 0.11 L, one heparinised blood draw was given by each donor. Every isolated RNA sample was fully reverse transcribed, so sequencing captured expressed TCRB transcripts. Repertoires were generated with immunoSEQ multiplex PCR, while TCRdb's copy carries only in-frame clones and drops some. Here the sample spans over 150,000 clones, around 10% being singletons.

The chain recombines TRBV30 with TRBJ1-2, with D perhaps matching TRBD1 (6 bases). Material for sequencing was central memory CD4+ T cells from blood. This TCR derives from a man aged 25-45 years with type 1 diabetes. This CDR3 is CAWSENRAGGYTF. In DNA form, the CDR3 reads TGTGCCTGGAGTGAAAACAGGGCGGGCGGCTACACCTTC.